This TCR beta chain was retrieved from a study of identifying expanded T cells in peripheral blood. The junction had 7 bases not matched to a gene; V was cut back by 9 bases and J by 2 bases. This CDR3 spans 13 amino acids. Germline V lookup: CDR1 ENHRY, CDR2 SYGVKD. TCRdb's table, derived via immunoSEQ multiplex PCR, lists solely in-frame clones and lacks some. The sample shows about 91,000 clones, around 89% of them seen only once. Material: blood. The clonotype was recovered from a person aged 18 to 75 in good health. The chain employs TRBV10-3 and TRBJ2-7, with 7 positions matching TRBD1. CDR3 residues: CAILAGTAYEQYF. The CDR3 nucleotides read TGTGCCATTCTCGCAGGGACAGCCTACGAGCAGTACTTC.